The 7 T cell receptor beta chains in this list originate from one sample, sequenced in a study of blood T cell repertoires in COVID-19. The protocol was immunoSEQ multiplex PCR, while the TCRdb copy is restricted to in-frame clones and leaves out a portion. The sample shows fewer than 250,000 clones, about 83% of them seen only once. The specimen sequenced was peripheral blood. These receptors originate from a woman aged 65 to 85 with active or convalescent COVID-19.

This sequence joins TRBV7-3 and TRBJ2-3; 7 bases match TRBD1. J gave up 2 bases and V 5 bases, and 4 bases lay outside the gene matches. Germline V gene sequence: CDR1 SGHTA, CDR2 FQGTGA. The CDR3 totals 14 residues. For the CDR3, the DNA is TGTGCCAGCAGCAGACAGGGTAACACAGATACGCAGTATTTT. It translates to CASSRQGNTDTQYF.

The gene calls are TRBV11-3 and TRBJ2-4; possibly TRBD2 for D (5 bases). This CDR3 comprises 14 residues. With 0 bases removed from V and 7 bases from J, the gap between germline ends came to 10 bases. Germline V CDR1 and CDR2: SGHNT, YENEEA. The CDR3 coding sequence is TGTGCCAGCAGCTTAGATCGGACTGTGAACATTCAGTACTTC. Residues: CASSLDRTVNIQYF.

Remarks on this clone: This specimen includes other DNA sequences encoding the same CDR3. V gene TRBV6-1 combines with J gene TRBJ2-7, with 11 bases aligning to TRBD2. The CDR3 is 16 residues long. Unmatched junction bases numbered 5, after V lost 0 bases and J lost 4 bases. Germline CDR1 MNHNS, CDR2 SASEGT. The CDR3 is CASSEALTSGSYEQYF. The CDR3 nucleotides read TGTGCCAGCAGTGAAGCGCTTACTAGCGGGAGTTACGAGCAGTACTTC.

This sequence joins TRBV24-1 and TRBJ1-1; D not resolved. The CDR3 length is 15 residues. CDR1 and CDR2 (germline): KGHDR, SFDVKD. The V and J ends lost 3 bases and 0 bases respectively, with 10 bases between them. CDR3 sequence (DNA): TGTGCCACCAGTGATCCCCCGGGTATGAACACTGAAGCTTTCTTT. Translation gives CATSDPPGMNTEAFF.

The rearrangement joins TRBV7-9 to TRBJ2-1; 10 bases fit TRBD1. CDR1 SEHNR and CDR2 FQNEAQ come from the germline V gene (reference sequence). J was trimmed by 6 bases and V by 1 base; bases with no gene match: 3. The CDR3 is 15 residues long. CDR3 in amino acids: CASSLGGQGFNEQFF. The CDR3 DNA follows: TGTGCCAGCAGCTTAGGGGGACAGGGGTTCAATGAGCAGTTCTTC.

The rearrangement joins TRBV7-3 to TRBJ2-1; 10 bases are a match to TRBD2. Germline assignment: CDR1 SGHTA and CDR2 FQGTGA. The V and J ends lost 5 bases and 5 bases, in that order; junction bases with no gene match: 3. This CDR3 is built from 14 residues. CDR3 sequence reads: CASSTSGAHNEQFF. The CDR3 DNA reads as TGTGCCAGCAGCACTAGCGGGGCCCACAATGAGCAGTTCTTC.

This clone has only one observation. The J gene is TRBJ1-4, the V gene TRBV6-5, with 7 bases lining up with TRBD1. Germline V gene data show CDR1 as MNHEY and CDR2 as SVGAGI. The CDR3 covers 14 residues. Trimming removed 6 bases from V and 7 bases from J; junction bases left unmatched: 8. CDR3 amino acids: CASRWAGGIEKLFF. In DNA form, the CDR3 reads TGTGCCAGCAGATGGGCAGGGGGGATTGAAAAACTGTTTTTT.